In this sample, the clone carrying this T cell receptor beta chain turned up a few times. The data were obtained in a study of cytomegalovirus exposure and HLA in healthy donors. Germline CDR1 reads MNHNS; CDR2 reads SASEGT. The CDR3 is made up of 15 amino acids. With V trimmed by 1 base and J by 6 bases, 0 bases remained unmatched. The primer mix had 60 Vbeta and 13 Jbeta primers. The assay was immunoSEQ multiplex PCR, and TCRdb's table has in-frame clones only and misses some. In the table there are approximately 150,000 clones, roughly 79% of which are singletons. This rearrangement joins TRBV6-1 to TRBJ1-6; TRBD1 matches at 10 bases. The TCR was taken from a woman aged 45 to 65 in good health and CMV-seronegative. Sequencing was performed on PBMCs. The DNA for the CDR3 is TGTGCCAGCAGTGAAGGGACAGGGGGTAATTCACCCCTCCACTTT. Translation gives CASSEGTGGNSPLHF.